This T cell receptor (beta chain) was sequenced during a study of blood T cell repertoires in COVID-19. Study overall: Sites in the United States, Italy and Spain provided acute and convalescent COVID-19 samples. From T cells, B-cell-depleted T cells, or PBMCs came the material, which was cDNA or gDNA.

In the original analysis: Amplification from reference gene primers served as the basis for estimated nucleated cell counts. Libraries were prepared by immunoSEQ multiplex PCR; TCRdb keeps only in-frame clonotypes and omits some of them. The V and J calls and clone size were taken over from that table, and D and trimming were inferred from the DNA. The sample shows 150,000 to 200,000 clones, approximately 80% of them seen only once. This clone was counted once. The TCR comes from a woman older than 75 with acute or convalescent COVID-19. Sequencing was performed on peripheral blood.

This chain's CDR3 is CSVDWGDADTQYF. CDR3 nucleotides: TGCAGCGTTGATTGGGGCGACGCAGATACGCAGTATTTT. This chain connects TRBV29-1 to TRBJ2-3; weak D call: TRBD1 (5 bases). The CDR3 covers 13 residues. Germline CDR1 SQVTM, CDR2 ANQGSEA. V gave up 3 bases and J gave up 4 bases, with 11 bases separating them.